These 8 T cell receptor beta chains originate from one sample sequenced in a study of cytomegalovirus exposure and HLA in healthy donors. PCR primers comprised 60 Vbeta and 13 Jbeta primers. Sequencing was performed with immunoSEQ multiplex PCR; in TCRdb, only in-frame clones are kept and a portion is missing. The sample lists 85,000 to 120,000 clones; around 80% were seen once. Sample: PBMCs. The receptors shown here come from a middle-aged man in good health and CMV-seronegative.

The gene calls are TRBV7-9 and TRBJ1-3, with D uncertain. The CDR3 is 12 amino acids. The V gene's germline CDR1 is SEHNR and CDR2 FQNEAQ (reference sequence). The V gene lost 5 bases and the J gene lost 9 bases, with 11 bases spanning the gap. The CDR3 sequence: CASSQDGGTIYF. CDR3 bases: TGTGCCAGCAGCCAAGACGGAGGCACCATATATTTT.

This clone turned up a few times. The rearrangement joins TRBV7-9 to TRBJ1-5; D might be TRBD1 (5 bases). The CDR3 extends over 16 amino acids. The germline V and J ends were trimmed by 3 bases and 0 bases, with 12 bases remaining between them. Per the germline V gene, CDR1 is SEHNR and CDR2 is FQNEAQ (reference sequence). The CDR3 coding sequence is TGTGCCAGCAGCTTCGCGACAGCCATTAGCAATCAGCCCCAGCATTTT. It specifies CASSFATAISNQPQHF.

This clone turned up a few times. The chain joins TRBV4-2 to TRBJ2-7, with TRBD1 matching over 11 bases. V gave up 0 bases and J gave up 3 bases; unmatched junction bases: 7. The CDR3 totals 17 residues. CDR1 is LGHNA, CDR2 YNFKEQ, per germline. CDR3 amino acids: CASSQEGTGGPIYEQYF. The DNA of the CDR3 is TGTGCCAGCAGCCAAGAGGGGACAGGGGGTCCTATCTACGAGCAGTACTTC.

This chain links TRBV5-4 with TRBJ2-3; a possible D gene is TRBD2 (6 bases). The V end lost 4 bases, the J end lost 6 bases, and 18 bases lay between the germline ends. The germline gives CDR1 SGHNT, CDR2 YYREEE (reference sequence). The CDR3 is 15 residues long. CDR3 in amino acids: CASSPTTRDSDTQYF. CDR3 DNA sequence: TGTGCCAGCAGCCCTACAACTAGGGACTCGGATACGCAGTATTTT.

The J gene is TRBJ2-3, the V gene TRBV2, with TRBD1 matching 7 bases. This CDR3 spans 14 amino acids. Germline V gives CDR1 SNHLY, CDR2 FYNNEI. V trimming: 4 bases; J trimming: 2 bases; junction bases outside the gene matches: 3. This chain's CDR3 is CASSGTGVTDTQYF. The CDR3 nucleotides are TGTGCCAGCAGTGGAACAGGGGTCACAGATACGCAGTATTTT. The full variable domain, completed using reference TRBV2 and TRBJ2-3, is EPEVTQTPSHQVTQMGQEVILRCVPISNHLYFYWYRQILGQKVEFLVSFYNNEISEKSEIFDDQFSVERPDGSNFTLKIRSTKLEDSAMYFCASSGTGVTDTQYFGPGTRLTVL.

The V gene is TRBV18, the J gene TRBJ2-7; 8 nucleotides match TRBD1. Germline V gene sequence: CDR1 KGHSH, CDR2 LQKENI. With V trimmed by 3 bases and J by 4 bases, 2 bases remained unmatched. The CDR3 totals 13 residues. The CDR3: CASSPTGGYEQYF. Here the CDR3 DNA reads TGTGCCAGCTCACCCACAGGGGGATACGAGCAGTACTTC.

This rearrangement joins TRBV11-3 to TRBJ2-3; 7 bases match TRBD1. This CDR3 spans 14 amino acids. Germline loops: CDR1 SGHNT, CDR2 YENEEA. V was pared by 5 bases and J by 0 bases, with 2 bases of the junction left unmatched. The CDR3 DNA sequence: TGTGCCAGCAGCGACAGGGCTAGCACAGATACGCAGTATTTT. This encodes CASSDRASTDTQYF.

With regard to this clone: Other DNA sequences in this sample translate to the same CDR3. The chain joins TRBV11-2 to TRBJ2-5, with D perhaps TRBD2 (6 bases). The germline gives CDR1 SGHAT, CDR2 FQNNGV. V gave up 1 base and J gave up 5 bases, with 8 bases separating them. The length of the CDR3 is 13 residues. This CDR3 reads CASSLGREETQYF. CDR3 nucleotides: TGTGCCAGCAGCTTAGGGAGGGAGGAGACCCAGTACTTC.